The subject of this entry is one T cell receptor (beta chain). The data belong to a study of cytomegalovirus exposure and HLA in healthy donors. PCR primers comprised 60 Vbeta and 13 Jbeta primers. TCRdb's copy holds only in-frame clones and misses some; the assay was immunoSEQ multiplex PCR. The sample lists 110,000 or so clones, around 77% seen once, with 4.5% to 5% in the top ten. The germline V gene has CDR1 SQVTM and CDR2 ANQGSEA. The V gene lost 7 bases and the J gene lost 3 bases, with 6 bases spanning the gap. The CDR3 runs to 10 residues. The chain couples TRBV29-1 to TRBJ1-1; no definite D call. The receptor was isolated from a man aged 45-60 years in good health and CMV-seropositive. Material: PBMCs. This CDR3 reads CSAPDTEAFF. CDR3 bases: TGCAGCGCCCCGGACACTGAAGCTTTCTTT.